This TCR beta chain was found in a study of T-cell memory formation after mild COVID-19. Study-level results: Contracting CD8+ clones were enriched in EMRA, CD4+ mainly in CM and EM. In pre-infection memory, a portion of responding clones appeared, which suggested that cross-reactive memory joined. Later expanders leaned CD4+, whereas day 15 to 85 contracting clones were balanced CD4/CD8.

This clonotype was observed at least ten times. Its antigen is unidentified. Constant-segment primers and 5'RACE yielded cDNA libraries for TCR alpha and TCR beta, each carrying sample barcodes and UMIs. Each CDR3 protein gets one entry after TCRdb re-called the 5' RACE reads with MiXCR. The sample lists roughly 600,000 distinct CDR3 sequences, 15% to 20% seen once, with 12% in the top ten. CDR3 length equals 16 residues. The trim removed 5 bases at V and 3 bases at J, leaving 6 bases unmatched. Germline V lookup: CDR1 SGHNT, CDR2 YENEEA. The chain recombines TRBV11-3 with TRBJ2-3; TRBD2 matches 12 bases. The specimen was PBMCs or a T cell subset sorted from them (not recorded which). The origin of this receptor is an adult woman who had mild COVID-19 (a few samples of this study predate the infection). Cell type and time point are not known. CDR3 in amino acids: CASSLPGLAGTDTQYF. The CDR3 DNA reads TGTGCCAGCAGCCTCCCCGGACTAGCGGGAACAGATACGCAGTATTTT.